This entry features one TCR beta chain sequence. Its antigen is unidentified. This CDR3 contains 13 residues. Trimming left V 0 bases short and J 7 bases short, with 9 bases between. CDR1 KGHSH and CDR2 LQKENI come from the germline V gene. Some clones are missing from TCRdb's copy, which holds only in-frame ones; the method was immunoSEQ multiplex PCR. The sample holds roughly 2.6 million clones; over 85% are singletons and the top ten take over 0.12%. The sample comes from a study of shared clonotypes between healthy human individuals. Background on the study: Used for every donor were three CD4 naive, three CD4 memory, two CD8 naive and one CD8 memory plate.

Study-level results: A few donors showed sharing of around 5.3% of naive CD4 clonotypes.

Each sample came from a Caucasian adult donor living in Nashville, Tennessee. CD4+ cells were split into CD45RA+ naive and CD45RA-negative memory subsets. This chain connects TRBV18 to TRBJ1-2; weak D call: TRBD1 (5 bases). Specimen: naive CD4+ T cells sorted from blood. Regarding subset: CD45RA+ positively selected. The sequence was collected from a man aged 18 to 29 in good health. CDR3: CASSPPRGTGYTF. In nucleotides, the CDR3 is TGTGCCAGCTCACCACCTAGAGGGACTGGCTACACCTTC.